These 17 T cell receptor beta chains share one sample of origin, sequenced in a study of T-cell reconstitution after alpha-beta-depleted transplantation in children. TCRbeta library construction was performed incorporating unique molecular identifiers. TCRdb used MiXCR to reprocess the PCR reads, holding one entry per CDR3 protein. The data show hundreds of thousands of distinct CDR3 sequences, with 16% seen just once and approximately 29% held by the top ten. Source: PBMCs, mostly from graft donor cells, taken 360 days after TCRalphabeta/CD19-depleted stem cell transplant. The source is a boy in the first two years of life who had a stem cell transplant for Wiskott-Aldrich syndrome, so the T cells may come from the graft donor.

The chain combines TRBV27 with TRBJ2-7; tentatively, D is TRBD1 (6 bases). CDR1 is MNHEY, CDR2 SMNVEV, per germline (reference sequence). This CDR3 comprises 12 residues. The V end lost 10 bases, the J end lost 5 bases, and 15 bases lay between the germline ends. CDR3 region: CATQRGINEQYF. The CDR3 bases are TGTGCCACCCAAAGGGGGATCAACGAGCAGTACTTC.

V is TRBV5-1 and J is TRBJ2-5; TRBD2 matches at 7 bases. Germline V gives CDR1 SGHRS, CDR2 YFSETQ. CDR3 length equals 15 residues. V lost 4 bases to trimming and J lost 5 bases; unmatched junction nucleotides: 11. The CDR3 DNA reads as TGCGCCAGCAGCCCCTTCATCGTGGGGGGGGAGACCCAGTACTTC. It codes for CASSPFIVGGETQYF.

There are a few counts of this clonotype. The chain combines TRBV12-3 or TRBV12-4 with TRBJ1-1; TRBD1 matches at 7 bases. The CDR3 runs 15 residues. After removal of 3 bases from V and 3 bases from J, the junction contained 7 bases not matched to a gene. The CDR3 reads CASSFDRAHDTEAFF. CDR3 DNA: TGTGCCAGCAGTTTCGACAGGGCACATGACACTGAAGCTTTCTTT.

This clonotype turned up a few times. The CDR3 reads CSASPGLLAKNIQYF. DNA of the CDR3: TGCAGTGCTAGTCCCGGACTTTTAGCCAAAAACATTCAGTACTTC. The chain links TRBV20-1 to TRBJ2-4, with D maybe TRBD2 (5 bases). CDR3 length: 15 amino acids. The V end was cut by 3 bases, the J end by 0 bases, with 12 bases between. Looked up from germline, CDR1 is DFQATT and CDR2 is SNEGSKA (reference sequence).

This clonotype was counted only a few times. In DNA, the CDR3 is TGTGCCAGCAGCTCGCTCGGGGGAGTAACTAATGAAAAACTGTTTTTT. Amino acids: CASSSLGGVTNEKLFF. This chain uses TRBV7-9 with TRBJ1-4; D perhaps matches TRBD1 (5 bases). The ends were cut back, 4 bases at V and 1 base at J, with 13 bases in the middle. Per the germline V gene, CDR1 is SEHNR and CDR2 is FQNEAQ (reference sequence). The CDR3 has 16 amino acids.

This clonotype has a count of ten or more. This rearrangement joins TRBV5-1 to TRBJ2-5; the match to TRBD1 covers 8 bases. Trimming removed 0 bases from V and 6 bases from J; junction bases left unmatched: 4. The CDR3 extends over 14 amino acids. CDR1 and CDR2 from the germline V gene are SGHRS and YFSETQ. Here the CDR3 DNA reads TGCGCCAGCAGCTTGGTTCAGGGGGCAAAGACCCAGTACTTC. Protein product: CASSLVQGAKTQYF. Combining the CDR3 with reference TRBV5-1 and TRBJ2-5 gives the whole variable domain KAGVTQTPRYLIKTRGQQVTLSCSPISGHRSVSWYQQTPGQGLQFLFEYFSETQRNKGNFPGRFSGRQFSNSRSEMNVSTLELGDSALYLCASSLVQGAKTQYFGPGTRLLVL.

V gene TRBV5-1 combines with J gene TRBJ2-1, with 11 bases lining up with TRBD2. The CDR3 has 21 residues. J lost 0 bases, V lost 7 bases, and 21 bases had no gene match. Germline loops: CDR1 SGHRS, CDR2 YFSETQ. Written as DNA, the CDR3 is TGCGCCAGCGCACCATTAGGGGCTAGCGGGAGGCCTAGAAGCTCCTACAATGAGCAGTTCTTC. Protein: CASAPLGASGRPRSSYNEQFF. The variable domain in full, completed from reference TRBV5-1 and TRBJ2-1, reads KAGVTQTPRYLIKTRGQQVTLSCSPISGHRSVSWYQQTPGQGLQFLFEYFSETQRNKGNFPGRFSGRQFSNSRSEMNVSTLELGDSALYLCASAPLGASGRPRSSYNEQFFGPGTRLTVL.

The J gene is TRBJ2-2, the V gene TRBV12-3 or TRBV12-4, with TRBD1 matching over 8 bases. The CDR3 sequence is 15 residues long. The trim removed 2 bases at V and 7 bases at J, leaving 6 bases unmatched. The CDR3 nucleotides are TGTGCCAGCAGTTTATTTGTGACAGGGGACGGGGAGCTGTTTTTT. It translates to CASSLFVTGDGELFF.

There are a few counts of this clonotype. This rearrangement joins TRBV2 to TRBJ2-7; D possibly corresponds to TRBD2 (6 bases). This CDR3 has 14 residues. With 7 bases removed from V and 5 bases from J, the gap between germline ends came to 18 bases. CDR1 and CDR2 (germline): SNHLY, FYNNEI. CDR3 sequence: CASKAGLSSDEQYF. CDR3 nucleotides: TGTGCCAGCAAGGCGGGACTCTCTTCGGACGAGCAGTACTTC.

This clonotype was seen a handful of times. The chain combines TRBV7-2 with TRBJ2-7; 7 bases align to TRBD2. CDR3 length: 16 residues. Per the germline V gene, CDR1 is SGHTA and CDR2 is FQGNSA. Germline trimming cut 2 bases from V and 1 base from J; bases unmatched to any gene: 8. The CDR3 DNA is TGTGCCAGCAGCTTATTCCGAGCGGGGCTGTCCTACGAGCAGTACTTC. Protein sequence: CASSLFRAGLSYEQYF.

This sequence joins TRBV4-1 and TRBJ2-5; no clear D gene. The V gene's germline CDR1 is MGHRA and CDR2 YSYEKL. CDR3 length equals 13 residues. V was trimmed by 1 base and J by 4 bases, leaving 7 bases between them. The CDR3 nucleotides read TGCGCCAGCAGCCAAGTAGGAACAGAGACCCAGTACTTC. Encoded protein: CASSQVGTETQYF.

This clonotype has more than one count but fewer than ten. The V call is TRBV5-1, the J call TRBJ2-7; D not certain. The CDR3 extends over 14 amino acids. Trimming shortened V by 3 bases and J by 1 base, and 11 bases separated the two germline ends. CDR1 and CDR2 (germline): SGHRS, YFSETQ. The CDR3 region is CASSSTYGSYEQYF. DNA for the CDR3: TGCGCCAGCAGCTCGACTTACGGATCCTACGAGCAGTACTTC.

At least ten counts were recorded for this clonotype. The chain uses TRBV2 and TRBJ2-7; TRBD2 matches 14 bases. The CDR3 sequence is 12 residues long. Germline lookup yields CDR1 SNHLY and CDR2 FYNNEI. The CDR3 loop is CASSTGTSGSRV. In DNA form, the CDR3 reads TGTGCCAGCAGTACGGGGACTAGCGGGAGTAGGGTC.

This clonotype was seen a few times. In DNA, the CDR3 is TGTGCCAGCTCACCGGGGGACAGGAGGGGCCCTGTAGCCAAAAACATTCAGTACTTC. It encodes CASSPGDRRGPVAKNIQYF. This chain joins TRBV18 and TRBJ2-4; 8 bases are a match to TRBD1. V trimming: 3 bases; J trimming: 0 bases; junction bases outside the gene matches: 13. Germline V CDR1 and CDR2: KGHSH, LQKENI. This CDR3 is built from 19 residues.

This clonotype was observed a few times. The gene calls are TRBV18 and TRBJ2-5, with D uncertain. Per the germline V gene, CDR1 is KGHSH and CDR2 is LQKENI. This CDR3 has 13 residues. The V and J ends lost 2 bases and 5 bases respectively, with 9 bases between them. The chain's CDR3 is CASSPTAKETQYF. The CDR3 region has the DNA TGTGCCAGCTCACCAACTGCGAAGGAGACCCAGTACTTC.

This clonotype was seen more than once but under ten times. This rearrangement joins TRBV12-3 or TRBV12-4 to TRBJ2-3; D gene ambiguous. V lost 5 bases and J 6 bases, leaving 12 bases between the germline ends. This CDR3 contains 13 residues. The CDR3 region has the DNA TGTGCCAGCAGTCCCAGACCCCGGGATACGCAGTATTTT. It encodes CASSPRPRDTQYF.

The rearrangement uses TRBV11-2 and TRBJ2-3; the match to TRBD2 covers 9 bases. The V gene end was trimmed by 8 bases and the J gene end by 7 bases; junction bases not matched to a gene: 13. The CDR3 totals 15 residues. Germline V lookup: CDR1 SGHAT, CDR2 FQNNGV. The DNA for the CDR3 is TGTGCCAGCGGATTAGGGGGAGCGGGAGGTTATACGCAGTATTTT. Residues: CASGLGGAGGYTQYF.